This TCR beta chain was captured in a study of Ad26.COV2.S vaccination and SARS-CoV-2 variants. Overall study context: The vaccine Ad26.COV2.S was put into the muscle once, or twice with 56 days between.

The CDR3 is 18 residues long. Germline CDR1 reads PRHDT; CDR2 reads FYEKMQ (reference sequence). J was trimmed by 8 bases and V by 3 bases; bases with no gene match: 16. The treatment here: some 20 received Ad26.COV2.S at low or high dose, single or two shots; about 5 received placebo; per-sample allocation not given. Sampling occurred on day 63 after the first vaccine or placebo injection. The repertoire was sequenced with immunoSEQ multiplex PCR; TCRdb's copy has only in-frame clones and lacks some. In the table there are 200,000 to 300,000 clones, 88% of which are singletons. The rearrangement links TRBV13 to TRBJ1-4, with 9 bases lining up with TRBD1. Specimen: peripheral blood, collected in a trial of Ad26.COV2.S vaccine versus placebo. The TCR comes from a person aged 18 to 65 who received the Ad26.COV2.S COVID-19 vaccine or a placebo. The CDR3 spells CASSLRVPGQGLGEKLFF. The CDR3, as DNA: TGTGCCAGCAGCTTGAGAGTCCCGGGACAGGGATTAGGGGAAAAACTGTTTTTT.